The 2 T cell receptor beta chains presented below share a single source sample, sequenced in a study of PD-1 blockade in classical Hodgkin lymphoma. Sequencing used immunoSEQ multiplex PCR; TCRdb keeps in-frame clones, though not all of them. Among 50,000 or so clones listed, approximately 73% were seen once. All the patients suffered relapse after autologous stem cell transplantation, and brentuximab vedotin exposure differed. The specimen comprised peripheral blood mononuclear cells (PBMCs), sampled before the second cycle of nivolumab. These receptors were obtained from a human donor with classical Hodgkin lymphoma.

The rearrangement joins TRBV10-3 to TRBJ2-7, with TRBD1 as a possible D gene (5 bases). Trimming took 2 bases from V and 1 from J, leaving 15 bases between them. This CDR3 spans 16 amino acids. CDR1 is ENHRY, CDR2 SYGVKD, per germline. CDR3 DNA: TGTGCCATCAGTGAGAGTAACAGGTTTATTTCCTACGAGCAGTACTTC. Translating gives CAISESNRFISYEQYF.

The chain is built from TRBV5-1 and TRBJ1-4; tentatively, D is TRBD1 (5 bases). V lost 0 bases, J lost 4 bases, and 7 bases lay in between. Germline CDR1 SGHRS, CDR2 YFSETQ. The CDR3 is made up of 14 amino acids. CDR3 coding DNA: TGCGCCAGCAGCTTGGGCAGGGATAATGAAAAACTGTTTTTT. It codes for CASSLGRDNEKLFF.